This T cell receptor beta chain was retrieved from a study of T cells in women clearing cervical HPV infection. Findings and caveats of the study: CIN3+ cases had significantly higher TCR richness than controls; evenness did not differ.

Assay: immunoSEQ multiplex PCR; the TCRdb copy retains only in-frame clones and omits some. Its clone listing holds fewer than 35,000 clones. The CDR3 covers 15 residues. The J segment lost 8 bases and the V segment lost 1 base, leaving 5 bases of the junction unmatched. Looked up from germline, CDR1 is SGHAT and CDR2 is FQDESV (reference sequence). Remarks on this clone: The antigen is undetermined. Coverage ceases 3 residues before the CDR3 finishes, and the germline J gene fills in the end.

This clonotype originated in a woman between 18 and 69 years old with a cervical HPV16 infection that either progressed to CIN3+ or cleared (not recorded which). The sample consisted of blood buffy coat. The chain has TRBV11-1 and TRBJ2-1, with 10 bases fitting TRBD2. Here the CDR3 reads CASSLVAGGQYEQFF. The sequenced part of the CDR3 DNA is TGTGCCAGCAGCTTAGTAGCGGGAGGTCAATATGAG. Combining the CDR3 with reference TRBV11-1 and TRBJ2-1 gives the whole variable domain EAEVAQSPRYKITEKSQAVAFWCDPISGHATLYWYRQILGQGPELLVQFQDESVVDDSQLPKDRFSAERLKGVDSTLKIQPAELGDSAMYLCASSLVAGGQYEQFFGPGTRLTVL.